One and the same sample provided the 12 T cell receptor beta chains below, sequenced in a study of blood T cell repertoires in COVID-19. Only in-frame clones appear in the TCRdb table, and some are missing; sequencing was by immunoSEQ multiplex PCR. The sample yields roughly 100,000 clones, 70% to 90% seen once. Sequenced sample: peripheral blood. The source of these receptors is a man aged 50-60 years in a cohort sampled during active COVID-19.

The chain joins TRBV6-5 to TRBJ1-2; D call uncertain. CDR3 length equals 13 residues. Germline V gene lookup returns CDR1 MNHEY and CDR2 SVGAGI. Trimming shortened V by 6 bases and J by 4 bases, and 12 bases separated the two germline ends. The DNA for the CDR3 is TGTGCCAGCAGGGAGGACGGTCGCTATGGCTACACCTTC. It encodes CASREDGRYGYTF.

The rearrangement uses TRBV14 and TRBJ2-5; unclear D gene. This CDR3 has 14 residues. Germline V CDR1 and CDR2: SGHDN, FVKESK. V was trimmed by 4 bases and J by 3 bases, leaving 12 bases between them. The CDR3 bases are TGTGCCAGCAGCCGAAACCTAGGAAAAGAGACCCAGTACTTC. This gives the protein CASSRNLGKETQYF.

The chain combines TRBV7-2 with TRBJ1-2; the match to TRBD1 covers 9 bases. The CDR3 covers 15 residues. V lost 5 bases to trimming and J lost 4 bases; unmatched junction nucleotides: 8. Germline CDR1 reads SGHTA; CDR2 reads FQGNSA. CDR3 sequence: CASSPNRGPSYGYTF. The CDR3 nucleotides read TGTGCCAGCAGCCCCAACAGGGGGCCAAGCTATGGCTACACCTTC. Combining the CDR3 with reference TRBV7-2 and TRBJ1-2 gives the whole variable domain GAGVSQSPSNKVTEKGKDVELRCDPISGHTALYWYRQSLGQGLEFLIYFQGNSAPDKSGLPSDRFSAERTGGSVSTLTIQRTQQEDSAVYLCASSPNRGPSYGYTFGSGTRLTVV.

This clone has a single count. CDR3: CASSPQGRVNSPLHF. CDR3 DNA: TGTGCCAGCAGCCCGCAGGGGAGAGTTAATTCACCCCTCCACTTT. V is TRBV5-6 and J is TRBJ1-6, with D possibly being TRBD1 (6 bases). The CDR3 has 15 residues. The V gene's germline CDR1 is SGHDT and CDR2 YYEEEE. The ends were cut back, 4 bases at V and 6 bases at J, with 14 bases in the middle.

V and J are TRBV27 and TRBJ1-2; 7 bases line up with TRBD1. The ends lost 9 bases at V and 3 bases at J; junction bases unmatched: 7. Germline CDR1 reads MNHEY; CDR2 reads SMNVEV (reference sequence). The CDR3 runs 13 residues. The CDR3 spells CARFDREDYGYTF. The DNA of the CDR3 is TGTGCCAGGTTCGACAGGGAAGACTATGGCTACACCTTC.

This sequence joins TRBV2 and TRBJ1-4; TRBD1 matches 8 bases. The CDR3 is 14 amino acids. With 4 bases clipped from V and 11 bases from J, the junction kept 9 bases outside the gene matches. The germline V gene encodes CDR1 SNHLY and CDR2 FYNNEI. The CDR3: CASSATQGAGKLFF. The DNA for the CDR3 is TGTGCCAGCAGTGCAACCCAGGGGGCAGGGAAACTGTTTTTT. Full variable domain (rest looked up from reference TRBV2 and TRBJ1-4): EPEVTQTPSHQVTQMGQEVILRCVPISNHLYFYWYRQILGQKVEFLVSFYNNEISEKSEIFDDQFSVERPDGSNFTLKIRSTKLEDSAMYFCASSATQGAGKLFFGSGTQLSVL.

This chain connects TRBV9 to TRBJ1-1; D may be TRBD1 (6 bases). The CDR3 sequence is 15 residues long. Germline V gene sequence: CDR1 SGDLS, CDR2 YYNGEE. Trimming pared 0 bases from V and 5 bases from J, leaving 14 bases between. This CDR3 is CASSVVGGGETEAFF. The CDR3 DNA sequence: TGTGCCAGCAGCGTAGTTGGAGGGGGGGAAACTGAAGCTTTCTTT. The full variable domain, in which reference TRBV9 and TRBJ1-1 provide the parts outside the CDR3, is DSGVTQTPKHLITATGQRVTLRCSPRSGDLSVYWYQQSLDQGLQFLIQYYNGEERAKGNILERFSAQQFPDLHSELNLSSLELGDSALYFCASSVVGGGETEAFFGQGTRLTVV.

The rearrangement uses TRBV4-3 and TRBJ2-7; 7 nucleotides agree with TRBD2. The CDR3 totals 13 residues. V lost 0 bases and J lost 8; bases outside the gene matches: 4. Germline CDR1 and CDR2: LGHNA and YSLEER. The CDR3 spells CASSQDGGGKQYF. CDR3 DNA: TGCGCCAGCAGCCAAGATGGGGGGGGAAAGCAGTACTTC.

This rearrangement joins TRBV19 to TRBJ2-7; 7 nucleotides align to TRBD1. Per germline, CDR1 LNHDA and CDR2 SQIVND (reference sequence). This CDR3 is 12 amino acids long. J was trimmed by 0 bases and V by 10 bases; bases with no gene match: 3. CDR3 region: CATRDSSYEQYF. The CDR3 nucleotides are TGTGCCACCAGGGACAGCTCCTACGAGCAGTACTTC.

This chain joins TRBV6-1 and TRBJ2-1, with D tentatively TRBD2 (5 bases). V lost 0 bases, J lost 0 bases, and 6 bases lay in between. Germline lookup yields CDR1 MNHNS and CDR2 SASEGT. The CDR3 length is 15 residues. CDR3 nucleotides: TGTGCCAGCAGTGAAGCGGGGAGCTCCTACAATGAGCAGTTCTTC. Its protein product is CASSEAGSSYNEQFF.

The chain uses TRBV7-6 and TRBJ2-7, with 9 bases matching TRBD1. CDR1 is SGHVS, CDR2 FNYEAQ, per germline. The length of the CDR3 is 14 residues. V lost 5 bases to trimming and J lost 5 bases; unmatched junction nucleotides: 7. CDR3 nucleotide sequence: TGTGCCAGCAGCCCAGGGACAGGGATGAACGAGCAGTACGTC. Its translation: CASSPGTGMNEQYV.

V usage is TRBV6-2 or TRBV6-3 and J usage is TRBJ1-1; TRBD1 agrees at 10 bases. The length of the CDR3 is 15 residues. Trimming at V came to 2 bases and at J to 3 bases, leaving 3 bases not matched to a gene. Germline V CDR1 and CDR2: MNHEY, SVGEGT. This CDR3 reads CASSYGQGVHTEAFF. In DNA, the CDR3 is TGTGCCAGCAGTTACGGACAGGGGGTTCACACTGAAGCTTTCTTT.